A selection of T cell receptor beta chains follows, all from one sample in a study of T cell changes during pregnancy in multiple sclerosis. Data came from immunoSEQ multiplex PCR; TCRdb stores just in-frame clones and leaves some out. The table lists about 45,000 clones, roughly 90% of them singletons, with roughly 0.72% in the top ten. Sample: CD4+ T cells from peripheral blood mononuclear cells, taken before pregnancy. The receptor set was obtained from a female donor with multiple sclerosis, enrolled in a pregnancy study. Each CDR3 is given with its conserved first and last residue. D genes are given only for firm matches. Clone size is not always given. Where it is, it says once, few, many or a class for expanded clones.

-	TRBV19	TRBJ1-1	-	TGTGCCAGTAGAGGGAGGACGAGTGAAGCTTTCTTT	CASRGRTSEAFF
TRBD2	TRBV28	TRBJ2-7	-	TGTGCCAGCAGTACGGGAGGGGATGGTAGCTCCTACGAGCAGTACTTC	CASSTGGDGSSYEQYF
-	TRBV19	TRBJ2-6	-	TGTGCCAGTAGTGGCGGGGCTGGGGCCAACGTCCTGACTTTC	CASSGGAGANVLTF
TRBD2	TRBV7-3	TRBJ2-3	-	TGTGCCAGCAGCTTAGATCAGCGGGGAGGGGATACGCAGTATTTT	CASSLDQRGGDTQYF
-	TRBV19	TRBJ2-3	-	TGTGCCAGTAGTGCGGGGCTTTCCGGGGATACGCAGTATTTT	CASSAGLSGDTQYF
TRBD1	TRBV6-1	TRBJ1-5	once	TGTGCCAGCAGTGAAGGGAGGGGGCTGGTTTTCGTGCCCCAGCATTTT	CASSEGRGLVFVPQHF
-	TRBV2	TRBJ2-7	-	TGTGCCAGCAGTCGTTACGAGCAGTACTTC	CASSRYEQYF
-	TRBV9	TRBJ2-5	-	TGTGCCAGCAGCGTGGGGACACAACAAGAGACCCAGTACTTC	CASSVGTQQETQYF
-	TRBV7-9	TRBJ2-5	-	TGTGCCAGCAGCCCAGGGGTAGAGACTCAGTACTTC	CASSPGVETQYF
TRBD2	TRBV14	TRBJ2-7	-	TGTGCCAGCAGCCGACGGACTAGCGGGGACCACGAGCAGTACTTC	CASSRRTSGDHEQYF
-	TRBV6-5	TRBJ2-7	-	TGTGCCAGCAGTTGGGGGGGTCAGGGGAGCTACGAGCAGTACTTC	CASSWGGQGSYEQYF
-	TRBV7-6	TRBJ2-1	-	TGTGCCAGCAGCTTAGCTACGTTTTTGGGGCCCTACAATGAGCAGTTCTTC	CASSLATFLGPYNEQFF
-	TRBV5-1	TRBJ2-2	once	TGCGCCAGTACCAGGGCCTCTTTAAACACCGGGGAGCTGTTTTTT	CASTRASLNTGELFF
-	TRBV5-1	TRBJ2-2	-	TGCGCCAGCAGCTTGGGTCCAGTCCCGAACACCGGGGAGCTGTTTTTT	CASSLGPVPNTGELFF
-	TRBV28	TRBJ2-5	-	TGTGCCAGCAGTTACTACCTTGGGACCCAGTACTTC	CASSYYLGTQYF
-	TRBV6-1	TRBJ1-5	-	TGTGCCAGCAGTGAATCCAGGGATCAGCCCCAGCATTTT	CASSESRDQPQHF
-	TRBV6-5	TRBJ2-3	-	TGTGCCAGCAGTTCCACAGGGATTACGCAGTATTTT	CASSSTGITQYF
-	TRBV2	TRBJ1-2	-	TGTGCCAGCAGTGAAACAGGCCCCATGGTCTATGGCTACACCTTC	CASSETGPMVYGYTF
TRBD2	TRBV2	TRBJ2-5	-	TGTGCCAGCGCCCCGGGGGGAGAGACCCAGTACTTC	CASAPGGETQYF
TRBD1	TRBV6-6	TRBJ2-7	-	TGTGCCAGCAGTTACTCCAGGGACAGGGGGCCTTACGAGCAGTACTTC	CASSYSRDRGPYEQYF
-	TRBV5-5	TRBJ2-3	-	TGTGCCAGCAGCTTGGCGGATACGCAGTATTTT	CASSLADTQYF
TRBD1	TRBV5-1	TRBJ2-5	-	TGCGCCAGCAGCCGCCGGACAGGGGGAGGAGAGACCCAGTACTTC	CASSRRTGGGETQYF
-	TRBV7-9	TRBJ2-5	-	TGTGCCAGCAGCCCACACGGAGGGGCCCAGTACTTC	CASSPHGGAQYF
-	TRBV27	TRBJ2-1	-	TGTGCCAGCAGTCCCGGACTACCCTCTGTGCATGAGCAGTTCTTC	CASSPGLPSVHEQFF
TRBD2	TRBV7-8	TRBJ2-7	few	TGTGCCAGCAGCTTGATAACTAGCGGGAGAGAGCAGTACTTC	CASSLITSGREQYF
TRBD1	TRBV11-3	TRBJ1-3	-	TGTGCCAGCAGCCCCGGACAGGGGCCTGGAAACACCATATATTTT	CASSPGQGPGNTIYF
TRBD2	TRBV30	TRBJ2-7	-	TGTGCCTGGAGTGTAGGACTAGCCTACGAGCAGTACTTC	CAWSVGLAYEQYF
TRBD1	TRBV19	TRBJ2-7	once	TGTGCCAGTAGTATAGAGGACAGGTCGGACGAGCAGTACTTC	CASSIEDRSDEQYF
-	TRBV18	TRBJ1-2	-	TGTGCCAGCTCACCACCGCAGTCGTTCAACTATGGCTACACCTTC	CASSPPQSFNYGYTF
-	TRBV7-9	TRBJ1-3	-	TGTGCCAGCAGCTTTGCTCAGGGGATAAACACCATATATTTT	CASSFAQGINTIYF
TRBD2	TRBV7-7	TRBJ2-5	-	TGTGCCAGCAGCTTAGATAGCGGGATCGGGGAGACCCAGTACTTC	CASSLDSGIGETQYF
-	TRBV9	TRBJ1-1	-	TGTGCCAGCAGCGTAAGTTCTGAGGGGGTTGGCACTGAAGCTTTCTTT	CASSVSSEGVGTEAFF
-	TRBV6-6	TRBJ1-6	-	TGTGCCAGCAGTTACCAGGGATCCTATAATTCACCCCTCCACTTT	CASSYQGSYNSPLHF
-	TRBV4-2	TRBJ1-1	-	TGTGCCAGCAGCCAAGATCGCGCTCCCTCCGGAGCTTTCTTT	CASSQDRAPSGAFF
-	TRBV2	TRBJ2-4	-	TGTGCCAGCAGACCGGGCTACAGGGAGAACAAAAACATTCAGTACTTC	CASRPGYRENKNIQYF
TRBD2	TRBV7-3	TRBJ2-1	-	TGTGCCAGCAGCCCTAGCGGGAGAAACAGTGAGCAGTTCTTC	CASSPSGRNSEQFF
TRBD1	TRBV6-5	TRBJ1-1	-	TGTGCCAGCAGCCCTCCAGGGGGCCTGGGAACTGAAGCTTTCTTT	CASSPPGGLGTEAFF
TRBD2	TRBV16	TRBJ2-2	-	TGTGCCAGCAGCCAATTTTTGGCGGGAGGACCAGGAAGCGGGGAGCTGTTTTTT	CASSQFLAGGPGSGELFF
TRBD1	TRBV28	TRBJ1-2	-	TGTGCCAGCAGTTTTGTGGACAGGGATGATGGCTACACCTTC	CASSFVDRDDGYTF
TRBD2	TRBV19	TRBJ2-3	-	TGTGCCAGTAGTATAGAACGAATAGCGGGAGGCCCGACAGATACGCAGTATTTT	CASSIERIAGGPTDTQYF
-	TRBV21-1	TRBJ2-7	-	TGTGCCAGCAGCAAACGGGAGACTAGCGGGCGAGGGGGCGAGCAGTACTTC	CASSKRETSGRGGEQYF
TRBD2	TRBV11-2	TRBJ2-7	-	TGTGCCAGCAGCTTAGTAGCGGGAGGGATTTCCTACGAGCAGTACTTC	CASSLVAGGISYEQYF
TRBD1	TRBV18	TRBJ2-5	once	TGTGCCAGCTCACCAGACAGGGCCCAAGAGACCCAGTACTTC	CASSPDRAQETQYF
-	TRBV5-6	TRBJ1-3	-	TGTGCCAGCACCCTTTATGCCGAGACAGGTCGTGGAAACACCATATATTTT	CASTLYAETGRGNTIYF
-	TRBV7-9	TRBJ2-7	few	TGTGCCAGCAGCTTAGGGACTACCTACGAGCAGTACTTC	CASSLGTTYEQYF
TRBD2	TRBV6-1	TRBJ2-3	-	TGTGCCAGCAGTATAGCGGGGGGAACAGATACGCAGTATTTT	CASSIAGGTDTQYF
-	TRBV7-3	TRBJ2-1	-	TGTGCCAGCAGCTTTGCCGCGGGGAATGAGCAGTTCTTC	CASSFAAGNEQFF
-	TRBV29-1	TRBJ2-2	-	TGCAGCTTCACTTCAGGGCCCGGGGAGCTGTTTTTT	CSFTSGPGELFF
-	TRBV27	TRBJ2-7	few	TGTGCCAGCAGTTTAAAGGACACCTACGAGCAGTACTTC	CASSLKDTYEQYF
TRBD2	TRBV7-7	TRBJ2-5	-	TGTGCCAGCAGCTTAATTGGGAGGGAGAAAGAGACCCAGTACTTC	CASSLIGREKETQYF
TRBD2	TRBV7-3	TRBJ2-1	-	TGTGCCAGTGGAAGGCTAGCGGGAGATAATGAGCAGTTCTTC	CASGRLAGDNEQFF
-	TRBV5-1	TRBJ2-6	once	TGCGCCAGCAGCTGGGGGGAGTTGAGTGGACACTCTGGGGCCAACGTCCTGACTTTC	CASSWGELSGHSGANVLTF